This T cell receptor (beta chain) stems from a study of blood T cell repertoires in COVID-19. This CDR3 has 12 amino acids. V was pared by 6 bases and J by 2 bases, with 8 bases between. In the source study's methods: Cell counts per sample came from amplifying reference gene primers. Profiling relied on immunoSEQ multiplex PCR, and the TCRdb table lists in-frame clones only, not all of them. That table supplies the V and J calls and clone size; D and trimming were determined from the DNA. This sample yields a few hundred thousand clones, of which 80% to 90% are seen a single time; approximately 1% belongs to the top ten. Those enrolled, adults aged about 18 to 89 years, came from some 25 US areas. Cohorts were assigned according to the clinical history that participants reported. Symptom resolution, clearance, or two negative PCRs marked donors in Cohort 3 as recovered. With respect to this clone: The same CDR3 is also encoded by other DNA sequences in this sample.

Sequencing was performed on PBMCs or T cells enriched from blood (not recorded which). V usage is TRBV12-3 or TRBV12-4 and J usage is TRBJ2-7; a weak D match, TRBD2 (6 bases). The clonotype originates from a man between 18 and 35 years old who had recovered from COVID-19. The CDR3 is CASSPGAYEQYF. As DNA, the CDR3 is TGTGCCAGCAGCCCGGGAGCCTACGAGCAGTACTTC.